This is a list of T cell receptor beta chains from one sample in a study of T-cell reconstitution after alpha-beta-depleted transplantation in children. TCRdb re-derived calls from the PCR reads in MiXCR, one entry per CDR3 protein. This table holds roughly 590,000 distinct CDR3 sequences, roughly 17% found once. This specimen consisted of PBMCs from the stem cell graft donor, obtained from the stem cell graft. The source is a human donor who donated a stem cell graft to a child with acute myeloid leukemia. Each CDR3 is given with its conserved first and last residue. The order of the fields is D gene, V gene, J gene, clone size, CDR3 protein, CDR3 DNA. The D gene is left open where the match is weak. Size values are once, few and many counts, or a class for expanded clones, and some rows have none.

>TRBD1|TRBV30|TRBJ2-7|-
CAWRGQGFSYEQYF
TGTGCCTGGAGGGGACAGGGTTTCTCCTACGAGCAGTACTTC
>-|TRBV9|TRBJ2-1|many
CASSTGLTGNEQFF
TGTGCCAGCAGCACGGGACTGACTGGGAATGAGCAGTTCTTC
>TRBD2|TRBV29-1|TRBJ2-2|few
CSVGLLAGGDTGELFF
TGCAGCGTTGGTTTGCTAGCGGGGGGTGACACCGGGGAGCTGTTTTTT
>-|TRBV20-1|TRBJ2-1|many
CSASEDNEQFF
TGCAGTGCTAGCGAGGACAATGAGCAGTTCTTC
>-|TRBV20-1|TRBJ1-5|-
CSASSEWLPQSNQPQHF
TGCAGTGCTAGCAGCGAATGGCTGCCCCAAAGCAATCAGCCCCAGCATTTT
>-|TRBV27|TRBJ1-1|-
CASRTSNTEAFF
TGTGCCAGCAGAACCTCGAACACTGAAGCTTTCTTT
>-|TRBV7-9|TRBJ1-4|-
CASSSAKPNEKLFF
TGTGCCAGCAGCTCTGCGAAACCTAATGAAAAACTGTTTTTT
>TRBD2|TRBV6-5|TRBJ2-5|few
CASSYGLAGGGQETQYF
TGTGCCAGCAGTTACGGACTAGCGGGGGGGGGCCAAGAGACCCAGTACTTC
>-|TRBV6-2/TRBV6-3|TRBJ2-3|few
CASSYWTTDTQYF
TGTGCCAGCAGTTACTGGACCACAGATACGCAGTATTTT
>-|TRBV5-5|TRBJ1-5|many
CASSGSGNSNQPQHF
TGTGCCAGCAGCGGCTCAGGGAACAGCAATCAGCCCCAGCATTTT
>TRBD1|TRBV28|TRBJ1-2|-
CASSGSDRGKDGYTF
TGTGCCAGCAGTGGTTCCGACAGGGGGAAGGATGGCTACACCTTC
>-|TRBV12-3/TRBV12-4|TRBJ1-5|many
CASSGGVGQPQHF
TGTGCCAGCAGTGGGGGGGTTGGTCAGCCCCAGCATTTT
>-|TRBV7-9|TRBJ2-1|-
CACPGQSNEQFF
TGTGCCTGTCCCGGACAGTCCAATGAGCAGTTCTTC
>TRBD2|TRBV11-2|TRBJ2-6|few
CASSSLISGGLSGANVLTF
TGTGCCAGCAGCTCACTTATTAGCGGGGGTCTCTCTGGGGCCAACGTCCTGACTTTC
>-|TRBV12-3/TRBV12-4|TRBJ1-2|-
CASSFQERGESYGYTF
TGTGCCAGCAGTTTTCAAGAGCGGGGTGAGAGCTATGGCTACACCTTC
>TRBD1|TRBV6-2/TRBV6-3|TRBJ2-1|-
CASSLGQGSQFF
TGTGCCAGCAGCCTCGGACAGGGCTCGCAGTTCTTC
>-|TRBV7-2|TRBJ1-5|-
CASSLGRVGDQPQHF
TGTGCCAGCAGCCTAGGCAGGGTAGGGGATCAGCCCCAGCATTTT
>-|TRBV24-1|TRBJ2-3|many
CATSDPRERTDTQYF
TGTGCCACCAGTGACCCCAGGGAGCGGACAGATACGCAGTATTTT
>TRBD2|TRBV6-4|TRBJ2-1|few
CASSVRGADYNEQFF
TGTGCCAGCAGTGTGCGGGGGGCGGATTACAATGAGCAGTTCTTC
>TRBD2|TRBV5-5|TRBJ2-4|few
CASSPGGWDIQYF
TGTGCCAGCAGCCCGGGGGGTTGGGACATTCAGTACTTC
>TRBD2|TRBV4-3|TRBJ2-1|many
CASSQLLAGGEQFF
TGCGCCAGCAGCCAGTTACTAGCGGGGGGGGAGCAGTTCTTC
>-|TRBV14|TRBJ1-1|once
CASSQEISGTEAFF
TGTGCCAGCAGCCAAGAGATCTCGGGCACTGAAGCTTTCTTT
>-|TRBV5-1|TRBJ1-3|few
CASSIQTGSGNTIYF
TGCGCCAGCAGCATTCAGACAGGCTCTGGAAACACCATATATTTT
>-|TRBV7-8|TRBJ2-7|few
CASSLYPSSYEQYF
TGTGCCAGCAGCTTATACCCTAGCTCCTACGAGCAGTACTTC
>-|TRBV12-3/TRBV12-4|TRBJ2-3|many
CASKSDLDTQYF
TGTGCCAGCAAGTCCGATTTGGATACGCAGTATTTT
>-|TRBV6-5|TRBJ2-3|many
CASRSDRDTQYF
TGTGCCAGCAGATCCGACAGAGATACGCAGTATTTT
>TRBD1|TRBV4-2|TRBJ1-2|many
CASSQEGGTGNYGYTF
TGTGCCAGCAGCCAAGAAGGTGGGACAGGGAACTATGGCTACACCTTC
>TRBD2|TRBV11-1|TRBJ2-1|many
CASLAGGPHNEQFF
TGTGCCAGTCTCGCGGGGGGGCCTCACAATGAGCAGTTCTTC
>-|TRBV20-1|TRBJ2-7|many
CSARTASYEQYF
TGCAGTGCACGGACAGCCTCCTACGAGCAGTACTTC
>-|TRBV20-1|TRBJ1-5|many
CSAATAGTRENNQPQHF
TGCAGTGCTGCTACCGCCGGGACACGAGAAAACAATCAGCCCCAGCATTTT
>TRBD1|TRBV27|TRBJ2-1|few
CASIVNRGSTYNEQFF
TGTGCCAGCATTGTTAACAGGGGGAGTACCTACAATGAGCAGTTCTTC
>-|TRBV5-6|TRBJ2-7|many
CASSPVLGVEQYF
TGTGCCAGCAGCCCAGTCCTCGGAGTGGAGCAGTACTTC
>-|TRBV12-3/TRBV12-4|TRBJ2-5|many
CASGAGQETQYF
TGTGCCAGCGGGGCAGGGCAAGAGACCCAGTACTTC
>TRBD2|TRBV4-1|TRBJ2-3|few
CASSQDGGGGTDTQYF
TGCGCCAGCAGCCAAGATGGCGGGGGGGGCACAGATACGCAGTATTTT
>-|TRBV20-1|TRBJ1-5|many
CSASKGRDQPQHF
TGCAGTGCTAGTAAAGGGCGAGATCAGCCCCAGCATTTT
>-|TRBV20-1|TRBJ1-6|many
CSASGGFENSPLHF
TGCAGTGCTAGTGGTGGGTTTGAGAATTCACCCCTCCACTTT
>-|TRBV7-8|TRBJ2-1|many
CASSLVFRGAGNEQFF
TGTGCCAGCAGCTTAGTTTTCCGGGGGGCAGGGAATGAGCAGTTCTTC
>-|TRBV5-1|TRBJ2-1|-
CASSFRGGGEQFF
TGCGCCAGCAGCTTTCGAGGGGGTGGTGAGCAGTTCTTC
>-|TRBV5-1|TRBJ2-7|few
CASSLDREGGEQYF
TGCGCCAGCAGCTTGGATAGGGAAGGTGGCGAGCAGTACTTC
>-|TRBV12-3/TRBV12-4|TRBJ1-6|many
CASSLGGFSPLHF
TGTGCCAGCAGTTTGGGGGGCTTCTCACCCCTCCACTTT
>TRBD2|TRBV9|TRBJ2-3|-
CASSVGGGGPSTDTQYF
TGTGCCAGCAGCGTAGGGGGGGGAGGGCCTAGCACAGATACGCAGTATTTT